This TCR beta chain was identified in a study of OX40 agonist ivuxolimab in advanced cancers. Some clones are missing from TCRdb's copy, which holds only in-frame ones; the method was immunoSEQ multiplex PCR. The sample contains more than 40,000 clones, about nine tenths of which appear only once. Looked up from germline, CDR1 is LNHDA and CDR2 is SQIVND (reference sequence). V was shortened by 1 base and J by 4 bases, with 8 bases between the two germline ends. The CDR3 covers 14 residues. The TCR sequence derives from an adult with an advanced solid tumor such as melanoma, head and neck, liver or kidney cancer. This chain uses TRBV19 with TRBJ2-1; D not resolved. This specimen was CD4+ or CD8+ T cells sorted from blood, taken in a trial of the OX40 agonist ivuxolimab. CDR3 in DNA: TGTGCCAGTAGTATAGCAAACAGATACAATGAGCAGTTCTTC. Translating gives CASSIANRYNEQFF.